Shown below are 17 T cell receptor beta chains from a single sample sequenced in a study of blood T cell repertoires in COVID-19. Sequenced by immunoSEQ multiplex PCR; TCRdb stores in-frame clones only, minus some. The sample holds around 160,000 clones, approximately 82% seen once. The sample comprised peripheral blood. These receptors were taken from a human donor with acute or convalescent COVID-19. The donor label of this sample is uncertain.

The chain combines TRBV6-2 or TRBV6-3 with TRBJ1-1, with 9 bases matching TRBD1. Trimming removed 5 bases from V and 5 bases from J; junction bases left unmatched: 9. CDR3 length equals 15 residues. Germline V gene lookup returns CDR1 MNHEY and CDR2 SVGEGT. CDR3: CASSPIRDRVTEAFF. The CDR3 DNA follows: TGTGCCAGCAGTCCCATCCGGGACAGGGTAACTGAAGCTTTCTTT.

V is TRBV4-1 and J is TRBJ1-4; 9 bases map to TRBD1. V gave up 0 bases and J gave up 7 bases; unmatched junction bases: 6. There are 16 residues in the CDR3. CDR1 MGHRA and CDR2 YSYEKL come from the germline V gene. The CDR3 spells CASSQDPGQGGEKLFF. CDR3 DNA sequence: TGCGCCAGCAGCCAAGATCCGGGACAGGGAGGTGAAAAACTGTTTTTT.

This sequence joins TRBV30 and TRBJ1-1; D unresolved. The germline V gene has CDR1 GTSNPN and CDR2 SVGIG (reference sequence). This CDR3 comprises 10 residues. Deletions cut 0 bases from V and 6 bases from J, with 2 bases between. CDR3 loop: CAWSVAEAFF. The CDR3 DNA is TGTGCCTGGAGTGTCGCTGAAGCTTTCTTT.

The gene calls are TRBV30 and TRBJ2-6; the D is unclear. The CDR3 runs 15 residues. With 3 bases removed from V and 0 bases from J, the gap between germline ends came to 9 bases. Per the germline V gene, CDR1 is GTSNPN and CDR2 is SVGIG (reference sequence). CDR3 loop: CAWSRFASGANVLTF. The CDR3 nucleotides read TGTGCCTGGAGCCGGTTTGCCTCTGGGGCCAACGTCCTGACTTTC.

The V gene is TRBV7-3, the J gene TRBJ2-2; possible D gene TRBD1, 5 bases. The CDR3 spans 14 residues. V lost 3 bases, J lost 2 bases, and 7 bases lay in between. The germline V gene encodes CDR1 SGHTA and CDR2 FQGTGA. CDR3 in amino acids: CASSLTVNTGELFF. The CDR3 nucleotides read TGTGCCAGCAGCTTGACAGTTAACACCGGGGAGCTGTTTTTT.

The rearrangement joins TRBV3-1 (or the pseudogene TRBV3-2) to TRBJ2-1, with 15 bases matching TRBD2. CDR3 size: 18 residues. Germline loops: CDR1 LGHDT, CDR2 YNNKEL (reference sequence). The ends lost 4 bases at V and 2 bases at J; junction bases unmatched: 6. CDR3 nucleotide sequence: TGTGCCAGCAGCCCGCGGACTAGCGGGGGGGCCACCTACAATGAGCAGTTCTTC. Protein sequence: CASSPRTSGGATYNEQFF.

This clone has a single count. The chain couples TRBV7-9 to TRBJ1-2, with 9 bases fitting TRBD1. Trimming at V came to 6 bases and at J to 2 bases, leaving 4 bases not matched to a gene. This CDR3 is built from 14 residues. Germline-derived CDR1 and CDR2 are SEHNR and FQNEAQ (reference sequence). The CDR3 reads CASSEGQGNYGYTF. DNA of the CDR3: TGTGCCAGCAGTGAAGGACAGGGGAACTATGGCTACACCTTC.

The V call is TRBV11-2, the J call TRBJ2-1, with TRBD2 matching 12 bases. This CDR3 contains 16 residues. V lost 3 bases to trimming and J lost 4 bases; unmatched junction nucleotides: 4. CDR1 SGHAT and CDR2 FQNNGV come from the germline V gene. CDR3 in amino acids: CASSFRTSGDYNEQFF. The CDR3 bases are TGTGCCAGCAGCTTCAGGACTAGCGGGGATTACAATGAGCAGTTCTTC.

The CDR3 DNA follows: TGTGCCAGCAGCTCCCCCTACGAGCAGTACTTC. Its protein is CASSSPYEQYF. The rearrangement uses TRBV28 and TRBJ2-7; no clear D. The CDR3 sequence is 11 residues long. Between the trimmed V and J ends, which lost 6 bases and 2 bases, there was a span of 5 bases. CDR1 and CDR2 (germline): MDHEN, SYDVKM.

This clone was seen only once. CDR3 nucleotides: TGCGCCAGCAAGACCTACCGGGACACCCTGGGCACTGAAGCTTTCTTT. Amino acids: CASKTYRDTLGTEAFF. This sequence joins TRBV4-1 and TRBJ1-1; D is possibly TRBD1 (6 bases). V lost 7 bases and J 4 bases, leaving 22 bases between the germline ends. Germline V gives CDR1 MGHRA, CDR2 YSYEKL. This CDR3 region has 16 residues.

V and J are TRBV15 and TRBJ2-5, with 8 bases lining up with TRBD2. After removal of 8 bases from V and 5 bases from J, the junction contained 7 bases not matched to a gene. CDR3 length: 13 residues. CDR1 is LNHNV, CDR2 YYDKDF, per germline (reference sequence). CDR3 nucleotides: TGTGCCACCGGCGGGGGGATGGAGGAGACCCAGTACTTC. Protein product: CATGGGMEETQYF.

The chain employs TRBV4-1 and TRBJ1-2; D is undetermined. This CDR3 comprises 16 residues. V gave up 4 bases and J gave up 5 bases, with 20 bases separating them. From germline, CDR1 is MGHRA and CDR2 YSYEKL. The CDR3 DNA reads as TGCGCCAGCAGCCTACAATTTGGGGTTACTAGGTATGGCTACACCTTC. Its protein product is CASSLQFGVTRYGYTF.

The J gene is TRBJ1-2, the V gene TRBV10-1; 8 positions match TRBD1. Trimming at V came to 7 bases and at J to 0 bases, leaving 10 bases not matched to a gene. CDR3 length: 16 amino acids. Germline assignment: CDR1 WNHNN and CDR2 SYGVQD (reference sequence). CDR3: CASIPDRERTNYGYTF. DNA for the CDR3: TGCGCCAGCATCCCGGACAGGGAAAGGACTAACTATGGCTACACCTTC.

This clone was seen just once. This chain links TRBV5-1 with TRBJ2-6, with TRBD1 matching 7 bases. The trim removed 6 bases at V and 0 bases at J, leaving 6 bases unmatched. The CDR3 sequence is 16 residues long. Germline loops: CDR1 SGHRS, CDR2 YFSETQ. The DNA for the CDR3 is TGCGCCAGCACCCAGGGACAGAACTCTGGGGCCAACGTCCTGACTTTC. This gives the protein CASTQGQNSGANVLTF.

This chain connects TRBV7-3 to TRBJ2-7; D is unresolved. The CDR3 sequence is 13 residues long. Trimming removed 2 bases at V and 6 bases at J, with 11 bases between. CDR1 is SGHTA, CDR2 FQGTGA, per germline. The CDR3 loop is CASSLLAASEQYF. CDR3 sequence (DNA): TGTGCCAGCAGCTTACTGGCGGCCTCCGAGCAGTACTTC.

This clone was seen only once. J is TRBJ2-1 and V is TRBV7-2; the match to TRBD2 covers 15 bases. The V gene end was trimmed by 5 bases and the J gene end by 7 bases; junction bases not matched to a gene: 12. The CDR3 runs to 18 residues. CDR1 SGHTA and CDR2 FQGNSA come from the germline V gene. CDR3 residues: CASSDRAPGLAGGNEQFF. Written as DNA, the CDR3 is TGTGCCAGCAGCGATCGCGCCCCCGGACTAGCGGGGGGGAATGAGCAGTTCTTC.

The rearrangement links TRBV7-2 to TRBJ1-1, with no clear D. V lost 7 bases and J lost 0, with 9 bases in between. CDR1 and CDR2 from the germline V gene are SGHTA and FQGNSA. This CDR3 has 13 residues. The CDR3 sequence is CASKNPMNTEAFF. For the CDR3, the DNA is TGTGCCAGCAAAAATCCCATGAACACTGAAGCTTTCTTT.